The clone carrying this T cell receptor (beta chain) showed up many times. These data originate in a study of T cells in Graves' hyperthyroidism and ophthalmopathy. The source material, RNA transcripts, was used to amplify TCR beta CDR3 regions. With the HTBI primer set, the TCR CDR3 went through a first round of RT-PCR. One entry per CDR3 protein, called by TCRdb with MiXCR from the multiplex PCR reads. This repertoire shows 300,000 to 400,000 distinct CDR3 sequences, about 13% found once; its top ten account for 9% to 9.5%. With 1 base removed from V and 4 bases from J, the gap between germline ends came to 7 bases. CDR1 SEHNR and CDR2 FQNEAQ come from the germline V gene (reference sequence). The CDR3 loop spans 13 amino acids.

The V gene is TRBV7-9, the J gene TRBJ1-1; no firm D call. The sequence derives from a woman aged 18 to 35 with Graves' hyperthyroidism. Sequenced material: blood. For the CDR3, the DNA is TGTGCCAGCAGCTTAGGGTCAATCACTGAAGCTTTCTTT. Translation gives CASSLGSITEAFF.